The next 4 T cell receptor beta chains were all read from a single sample in a study of T cell repertoires in cytomegalovirus infection. TCRdb fed the reads into MiXCR, producing one record per CDR3 protein. The sample lists around 130,000 distinct CDR3 sequences, roughly a quarter occurring once. Antigens for these TCRs are unknown. Sequenced input: PBMCs, sequenced either directly or after in vitro stimulation (not recorded which). The receptors were sampled from a human donor in good health (CMV status not recorded). Some clones in this sample may be carry-over from other donors' samples.

This clonotype was found many times. V is TRBV7-8 and J is TRBJ2-7, with TRBD2 identical over 9 bases. The trim removed 5 bases at V and 5 bases at J, leaving 10 bases unmatched. From germline, CDR1 is SGHVS and CDR2 FQNEAQ. The CDR3 contains 15 residues. The CDR3 DNA is TGTGCCAGCAGCCACCTCCTAGCGGGGCTAAACGAGCAGTACTTC. Translation gives CASSHLLAGLNEQYF.

The gene calls are TRBV28 and TRBJ1-5, with D possibly being TRBD1 (5 bases). CDR1 and CDR2 from the germline V gene are MDHEN and SYDVKM. V was trimmed by 6 bases and J by 2 bases, leaving 23 bases between them. This CDR3 contains 18 residues. This CDR3 reads CASSRRDLRSGGNQPQHF. The CDR3 nucleotides read TGTGCCAGCAGCCGGCGGGACCTACGCTCGGGGGGCAATCAGCCCCAGCATTTT. Supplemented by reference TRBV28 and TRBJ1-5, the full variable domain reads DVKVTQSSRYLVKRTGEKVFLECVQDMDHENMFWYRQDPGLGLRLIYFSYDVKMKEKGDIPEGYSVSREKKERFSLILESASTNQTSMYLCASSRRDLRSGGNQPQHFGDGTRLSIL.

This clonotype has at least ten counts. J is TRBJ2-2 and V is TRBV7-2; 7 nucleotides align to TRBD1. The CDR3 is 16 residues long. The germline CDR1 and CDR2 sequences are SGHTA and FQGNSA. The trim removed 6 bases at V and 3 bases at J, leaving 10 bases unmatched. The CDR3 is CASRARGGLDTGELFF. The CDR3, as DNA: TGTGCCAGCAGGGCGAGAGGGGGCCTCGACACCGGGGAGCTGTTTTTT.

At least ten counts were recorded for this clonotype. The J gene is TRBJ2-1, the V gene TRBV12-3 or TRBV12-4, with D maybe TRBD1 (6 bases). This CDR3 contains 15 residues. Trimming removed 7 bases from V and 9 bases from J, with 22 bases in between. This CDR3 reads CASTLTGFPPGEQFF. DNA of the CDR3: TGTGCCAGCACCTTAACAGGGTTTCCGCCGGGTGAGCAGTTCTTC.